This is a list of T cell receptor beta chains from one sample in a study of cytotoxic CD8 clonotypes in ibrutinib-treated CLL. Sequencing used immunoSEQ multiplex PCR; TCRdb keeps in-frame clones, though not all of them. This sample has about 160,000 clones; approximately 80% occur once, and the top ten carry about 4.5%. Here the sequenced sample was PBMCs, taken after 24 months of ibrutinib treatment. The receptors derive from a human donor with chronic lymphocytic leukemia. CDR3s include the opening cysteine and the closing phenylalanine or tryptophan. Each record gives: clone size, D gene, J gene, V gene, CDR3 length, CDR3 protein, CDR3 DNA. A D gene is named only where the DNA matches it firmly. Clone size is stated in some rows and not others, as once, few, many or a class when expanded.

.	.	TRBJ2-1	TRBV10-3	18	CAISESVFERLRYNEQFF	TGTGCCATCAGTGAGTCGGTCTTCGAGCGCCTAAGATACAATGAGCAGTTCTTC
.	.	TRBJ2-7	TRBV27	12	CASSFRLGEQYF	TGTGCCAGCAGTTTCAGGTTGGGCGAGCAGTACTTC
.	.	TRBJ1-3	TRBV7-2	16	CASSPRGDPSGNTIYF	TGTGCCAGCAGCCCCCGGGGCGACCCCTCTGGAAACACCATATATTTT
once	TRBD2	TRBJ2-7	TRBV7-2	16	CASSSQGAGVSYEQYF	TGTGCCAGCAGCTCCCAGGGAGCGGGAGTCTCCTACGAGCAGTACTTC
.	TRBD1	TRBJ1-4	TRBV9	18	CASSAGTGGGVTNEKLFF	TGTGCCAGCAGCGCCGGGACAGGGGGTGGGGTAACTAATGAAAAACTGTTTTTT
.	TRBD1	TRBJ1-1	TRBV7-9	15	CASSLETGKGTEAFF	TGTGCCAGCAGCTTAGAGACAGGGAAAGGTACTGAAGCTTTCTTT
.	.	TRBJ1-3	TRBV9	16	CASSARPGTPGNTIYF	TGTGCCAGCAGCGCCCGTCCCGGGACACCTGGAAACACCATATATTTT
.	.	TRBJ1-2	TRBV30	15	CAWITGPGSLYGYTF	TGTGCCTGGATCACAGGCCCGGGTTCCCTCTATGGCTACACCTTC
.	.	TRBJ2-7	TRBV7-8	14	CASSLETRSYEQYF	TGTGCCAGCAGCTTAGAGACCAGGTCCTACGAGCAGTACTTC
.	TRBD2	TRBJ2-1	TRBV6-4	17	CASSDSPRTSGYNEQFF	TGTGCCAGCAGTGACTCGCCCCGGACTAGCGGCTACAATGAGCAGTTCTTC